Only one count was recorded for the clone carrying this T cell receptor beta chain. This CDR3 contains 13 residues. In germline, CDR1 is SGHVS, CDR2 FNYEAQ. Trimming shortened V by 4 bases and J by 5 bases, and 11 bases separated the two germline ends. These data come from a study of cytomegalovirus exposure and HLA in healthy donors. A multiplex PCR was run with 60 Vbeta primers and 13 Jbeta primers. TCRdb's copy holds only in-frame clones and misses some; the assay was immunoSEQ multiplex PCR. The table lists fewer than 80,000 clones, about 68% of them singletons. The chain links TRBV7-6 to TRBJ1-1, with D possibly TRBD1 on 6 matching bases. Source material: PBMCs. This sequence originates from a woman in her forties or fifties in good health and CMV-seropositive. CDR3 region: CASSSGTGTEAFF. The CDR3 region has the DNA TGTGCCAGCAGCTCCGGTACAGGGACTGAAGCTTTCTTT.